This T cell receptor (beta chain) was recorded in a study of tumor-infiltrating lymphocytes in localized non-small cell lung cancer. For the study at large: The cohort mixed smokers and never-smokers, several histologies, and some post-neoadjuvant-chemotherapy samples. Each patient gave resected tumor and non-adjacent uninvolved lung tissue.

Study-level findings and limits: No T-cell fraction difference was seen between IM1 and IM2 tumors.

The assay was immunoSEQ multiplex PCR, and TCRdb's table has in-frame clones only and misses some. The sample holds 21,000 or so clones; 73% are singletons and the top ten take 6.3%. In its sample, this clone was seen once. What it binds is not known. Sequencing was carried out using lung tumor tissue. The receptor's source is a human donor with non-small cell lung cancer.

CDR3 DNA sequence: TGTGCCGCTGTAGGGGCGGGGGCCAACGTCCTGACTTTC. It specifies CAAVGAGANVLTF. The chain couples TRBV10-3 to TRBJ2-6, with D possibly TRBD1 on 5 matching bases. This CDR3 has 13 amino acids. Trimming shortened V by 11 bases and J by 4 bases, and 12 bases separated the two germline ends. Germline CDR1 is ENHRY and CDR2 is SYGVKD.